Following are 7 T cell receptor beta chains from one sample sequenced in a study of post-analysis software for immune sequencing data (dated by TCRdb to between 2014 and 2016). Library preparation employed PCR. The data were produced on an Illumina HiSeq 2500. To reduce PCR and sequencing biases, unique molecular identifiers were incorporated into the TCR beta cDNA libraries. TCRdb reprocessed the public reads (quality trimming at Q25 with fastp, clone calling with MiXCR) and kept in-frame beta chains. Identical CDR3 protein sequences are pooled into one entry, listed with their most common genes and DNA. This sample lists hundreds of thousands of distinct CDR3 sequences; 25% to 30% were detected once. The ten largest make up 0.56% of the sample. Study-wide findings and limitations: Patients showed significantly higher frequencies than controls for about 5 TRBV segments, among them TRBV5-6, TRBV5-1 and TRBV20-1.

Antigen specificity for these receptors is unknown. Sequencing was performed on blood. The receptors shown here come from a girl aged 5-17 years with multiple sclerosis.

This clonotype was counted a few times. The CDR3 here is CSASGHLAGGIMGRQYF. The DNA of the CDR3 is TGCAGTGCTAGTGGACACCTGGCGGGAGGGATAATGGGGAGGCAGTACTTC. The chain links TRBV20-1 to TRBJ2-5; 9 bases line up with TRBD2. Germline V gives CDR1 DFQATT, CDR2 SNEGSKA (reference sequence). Losses at the gene ends were 3 bases for V and 11 bases for J; bases not matched to a gene: 22. The CDR3 covers 17 residues.

This sequence joins TRBV12-3 or TRBV12-4 and TRBJ1-1, with D possibly TRBD1 on 5 matching bases. V gave up 6 bases and J gave up 3 bases, with 17 bases separating them. The CDR3 covers 15 residues. CDR3: CASSPVQSGYTEAFF. The DNA for the CDR3 is TGTGCCAGCAGCCCCGTCCAATCAGGGTACACTGAAGCTTTCTTT.

This clonotype was seen repeatedly, ten times or more. The gene calls are TRBV11-2 and TRBJ2-3; D gene uncertain. This CDR3 has 13 residues. The germline gives CDR1 SGHAT, CDR2 FQNNGV. Trimming removed 5 bases from V and 3 bases from J, with 9 bases in between. The CDR3 here is CASSPDRTDTQYF. As DNA, the CDR3 is TGTGCCAGCAGCCCCGACCGAACAGATACGCAGTATTTT.

This chain uses TRBV7-2 with TRBJ1-2; D perhaps matches TRBD1 (5 bases). Trimming removed 5 bases from V and 8 bases from J, with 15 bases in between. CDR3 length: 13 residues. Germline V gives CDR1 SGHTA, CDR2 FQGNSA. CDR3 sequence reads: CASSPWTEGGYTF. Here the CDR3 DNA reads TGTGCCAGCAGCCCATGGACGGAGGGGGGCTACACCTTC.

This clonotype has just a few counts. The chain employs TRBV20-1 and TRBJ2-7, with TRBD1 matching over 7 bases. Germline loops: CDR1 DFQATT, CDR2 SNEGSKA (reference sequence). The V and J ends lost 6 bases and 3 bases, in that order; junction bases with no gene match: 8. This CDR3 has 13 amino acids. The CDR3 loop reads CSALSRDSYEQYF. CDR3 in DNA: TGCAGTGCATTAAGCAGGGACAGCTACGAGCAGTACTTC.

At least ten counts were recorded for this clonotype. The gene calls are TRBV29-1 and TRBJ2-7; D not certain. The CDR3 is 11 amino acids. Trimming stripped 2 bases from V and 4 bases from J, with 6 bases between. In germline, CDR1 is SQVTM, CDR2 ANQGSEA. Here the CDR3 reads CSVEWGYEQYF. The CDR3 DNA is TGCAGCGTTGAATGGGGTTACGAGCAGTACTTC.

The V and J genes are TRBV5-1 and TRBJ1-1; D unresolved. Germline-derived CDR1 and CDR2 are SGHRS and YFSETQ. V dropped 3 bases and J dropped 0 bases, with 18 bases sitting between them. The CDR3 has 17 residues. The CDR3 nucleotides read TGCGCCAGCAGCTCAGGACCGTCACTCGGGATGAACACTGAAGCTTTCTTT. As protein: CASSSGPSLGMNTEAFF.